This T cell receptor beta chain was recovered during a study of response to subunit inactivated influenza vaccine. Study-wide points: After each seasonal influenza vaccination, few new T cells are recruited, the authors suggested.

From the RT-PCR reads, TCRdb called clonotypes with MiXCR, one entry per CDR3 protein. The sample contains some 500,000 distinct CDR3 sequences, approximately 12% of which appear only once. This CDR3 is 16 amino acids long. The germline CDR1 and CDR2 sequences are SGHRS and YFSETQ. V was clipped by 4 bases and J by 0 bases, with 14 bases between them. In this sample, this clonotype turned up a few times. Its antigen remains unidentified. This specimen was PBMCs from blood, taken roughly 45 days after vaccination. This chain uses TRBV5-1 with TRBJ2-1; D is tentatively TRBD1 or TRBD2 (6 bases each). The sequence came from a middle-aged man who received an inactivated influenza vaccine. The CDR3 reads CASSAGHPSSYNEQFF. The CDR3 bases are TGCGCCAGCAGCGCGGGACACCCCAGCTCCTACAATGAGCAGTTCTTC.